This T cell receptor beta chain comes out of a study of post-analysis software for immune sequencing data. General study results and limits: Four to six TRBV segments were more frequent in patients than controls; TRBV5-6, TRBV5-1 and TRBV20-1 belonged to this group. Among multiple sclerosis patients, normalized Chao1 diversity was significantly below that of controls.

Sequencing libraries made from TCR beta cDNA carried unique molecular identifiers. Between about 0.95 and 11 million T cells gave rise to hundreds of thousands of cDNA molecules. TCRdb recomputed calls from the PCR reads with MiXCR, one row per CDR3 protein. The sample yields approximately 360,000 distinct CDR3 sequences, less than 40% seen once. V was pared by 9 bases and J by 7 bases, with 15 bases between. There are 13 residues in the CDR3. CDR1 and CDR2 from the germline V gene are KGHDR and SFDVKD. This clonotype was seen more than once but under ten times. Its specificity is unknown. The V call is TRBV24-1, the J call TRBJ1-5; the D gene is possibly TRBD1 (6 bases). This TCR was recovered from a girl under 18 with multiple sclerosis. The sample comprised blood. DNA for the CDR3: TGTGCCACCGGCCGGGACACAGGCCAGCCCCAGCATTTT. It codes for CATGRDTGQPQHF.